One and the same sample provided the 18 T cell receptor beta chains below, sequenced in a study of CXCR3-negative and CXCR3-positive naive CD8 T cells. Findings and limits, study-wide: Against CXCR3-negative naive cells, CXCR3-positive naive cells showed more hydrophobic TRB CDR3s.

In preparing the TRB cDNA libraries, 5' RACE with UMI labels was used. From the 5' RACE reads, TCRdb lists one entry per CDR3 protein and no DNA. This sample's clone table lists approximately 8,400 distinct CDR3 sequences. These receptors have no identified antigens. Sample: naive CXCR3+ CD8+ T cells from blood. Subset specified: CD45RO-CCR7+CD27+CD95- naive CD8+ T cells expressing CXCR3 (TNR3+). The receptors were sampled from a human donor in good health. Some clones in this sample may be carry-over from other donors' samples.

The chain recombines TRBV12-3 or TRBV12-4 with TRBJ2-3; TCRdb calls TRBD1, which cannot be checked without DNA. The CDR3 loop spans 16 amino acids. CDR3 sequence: CASSLERQGSTDTQYF.

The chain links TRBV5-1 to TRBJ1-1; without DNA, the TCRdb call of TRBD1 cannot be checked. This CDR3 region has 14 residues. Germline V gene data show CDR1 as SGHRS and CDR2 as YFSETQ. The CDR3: CASSPGHLNTEAFF.

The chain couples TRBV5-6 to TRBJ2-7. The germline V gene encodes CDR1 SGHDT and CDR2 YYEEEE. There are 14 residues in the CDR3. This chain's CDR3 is CASSGSDDSYEQYF.

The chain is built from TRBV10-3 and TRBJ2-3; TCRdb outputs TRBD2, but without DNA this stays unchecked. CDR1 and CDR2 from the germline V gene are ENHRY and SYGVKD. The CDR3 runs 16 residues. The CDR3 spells CASRGAAGTSTDTQYF.

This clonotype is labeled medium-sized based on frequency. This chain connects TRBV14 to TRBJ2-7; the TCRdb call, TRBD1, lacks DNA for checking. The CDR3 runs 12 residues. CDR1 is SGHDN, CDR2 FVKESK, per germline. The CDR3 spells CASSQVRDEQYF.

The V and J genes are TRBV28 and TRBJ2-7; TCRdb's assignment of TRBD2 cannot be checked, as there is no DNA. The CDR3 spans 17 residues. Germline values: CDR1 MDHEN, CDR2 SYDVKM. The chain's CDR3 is CASSYLAILAGAYEQYF.

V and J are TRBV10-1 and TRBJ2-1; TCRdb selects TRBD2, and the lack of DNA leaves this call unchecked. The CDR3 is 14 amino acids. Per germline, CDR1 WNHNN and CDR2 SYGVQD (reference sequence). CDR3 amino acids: CAIETSGSFNEQFF.

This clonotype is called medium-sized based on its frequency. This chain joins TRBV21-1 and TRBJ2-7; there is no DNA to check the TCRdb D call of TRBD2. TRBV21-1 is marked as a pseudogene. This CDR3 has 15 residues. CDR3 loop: CASSKRKGGRYEQYF.

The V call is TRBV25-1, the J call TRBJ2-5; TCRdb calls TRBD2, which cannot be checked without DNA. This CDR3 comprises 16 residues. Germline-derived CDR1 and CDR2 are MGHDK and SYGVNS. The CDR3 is CASSESLAGAIETQYF.

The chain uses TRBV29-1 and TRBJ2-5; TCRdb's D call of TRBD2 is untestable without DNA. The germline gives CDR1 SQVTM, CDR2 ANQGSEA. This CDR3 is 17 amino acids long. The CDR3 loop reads CSVEAPTSGRAMKTQYF. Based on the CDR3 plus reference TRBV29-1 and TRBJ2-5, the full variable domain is SAVISQKPSRDICQRGTSLTIQCQVDSQVTMMFWYRQQPGQSLTLIATANQGSEATYESGFVIDKFPISRPNLTFSTLTVSNMSPEDSSIYLCSVEAPTSGRAMKTQYFGPGTRLLVL.

This CDR3 reads CASSLALGGYNEQFF. The gene calls are TRBV7-2 and TRBJ2-1. This CDR3 is 15 amino acids long. Per germline, CDR1 SGHTA and CDR2 FQGNSA.

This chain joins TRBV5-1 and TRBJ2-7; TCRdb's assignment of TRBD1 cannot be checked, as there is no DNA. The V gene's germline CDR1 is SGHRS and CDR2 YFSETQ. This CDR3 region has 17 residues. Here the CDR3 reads CASSFLTGQVASYEQYF.

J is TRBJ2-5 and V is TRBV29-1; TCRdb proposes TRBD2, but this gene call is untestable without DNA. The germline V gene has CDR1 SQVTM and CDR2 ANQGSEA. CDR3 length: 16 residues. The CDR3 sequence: CSVEEERSLYQETQYF.

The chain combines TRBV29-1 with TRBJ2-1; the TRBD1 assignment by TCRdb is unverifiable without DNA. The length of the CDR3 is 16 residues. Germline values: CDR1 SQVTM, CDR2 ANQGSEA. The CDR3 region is CSVEEGTGGSYNEQFF.

CDR3 sequence reads: CASSPPDRTYEQYF. The chain couples TRBV5-1 to TRBJ2-7; absent DNA, TCRdb's TRBD1 call cannot be checked. The germline V gene encodes CDR1 SGHRS and CDR2 YFSETQ. The CDR3 contains 14 residues.

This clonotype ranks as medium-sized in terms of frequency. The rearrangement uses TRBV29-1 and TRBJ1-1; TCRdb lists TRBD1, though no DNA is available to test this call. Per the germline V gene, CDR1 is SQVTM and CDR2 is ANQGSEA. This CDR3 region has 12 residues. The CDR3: CSVDPGHTEAFF. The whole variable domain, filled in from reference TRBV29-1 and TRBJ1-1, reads SAVISQKPSRDICQRGTSLTIQCQVDSQVTMMFWYRQQPGQSLTLIATANQGSEATYESGFVIDKFPISRPNLTFSTLTVSNMSPEDSSIYLCSVDPGHTEAFFGQGTRLTVV.

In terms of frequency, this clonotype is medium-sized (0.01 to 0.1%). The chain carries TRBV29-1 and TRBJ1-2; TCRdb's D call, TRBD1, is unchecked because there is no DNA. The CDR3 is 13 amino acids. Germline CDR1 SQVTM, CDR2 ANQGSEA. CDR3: CSAFPGQVDGYTF.

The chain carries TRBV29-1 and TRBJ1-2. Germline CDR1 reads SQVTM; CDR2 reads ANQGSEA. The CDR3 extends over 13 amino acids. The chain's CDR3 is CSVPDRVGYGYTF.